The 19 T cell receptor beta chains given below trace back to one sample, sequenced in a study of blood T cell repertoires in COVID-19 (dated by TCRdb to 2020 to 2022). Library preparation was by the immunoSEQ multiplex PCR assay. Imported from immuneACCESS, the table was reduced by TCRdb to in-frame sequences with V and J called. These copies leave out some clones; in studies compared against another copy, an unresolved V gene accounts for under half, and the cause of the remainder is not known. The sample data list 200,000 to 300,000 clones, and 70% to 85% of these were observed just once. Approximately 1.9% of the sample goes to the ten largest clones. Sequenced input: peripheral blood. The receptors originated from a woman of 80 years or more with acute or convalescent COVID-19.

V and J are TRBV5-1 and TRBJ1-6; 10 bases map to TRBD1. CDR3 length equals 14 residues. J lost 10 bases, V lost 4 bases, and 5 bases had no gene match. Germline CDR1 reads SGHRS; CDR2 reads YFSETQ. The CDR3 bases are TGCGCCAGCAGCCAGGGACAGGGGAACTCACCCCTCCACTTT. Encoded protein: CASSQGQGNSPLHF.

V and J are TRBV7-2 and TRBJ1-1, with 12 bases fitting TRBD1. The V segment lost 3 bases and the J segment 1 base; nucleotides outside the gene matches: 6. The CDR3 extends over 17 amino acids. Per the germline V gene, CDR1 is SGHTA and CDR2 is FQGNSA. CDR3 sequence (DNA): TGTGCCAGCAGCTTCTCGGGACAGGGGGCTAGGAACACTGAAGCTTTCTTT. Protein product: CASSFSGQGARNTEAFF. The variable domain in full, with the rest retrieved from reference TRBV7-2 and TRBJ1-1, is GAGVSQSPSNKVTEKGKDVELRCDPISGHTALYWYRQSLGQGLEFLIYFQGNSAPDKSGLPSDRFSAERTGGSVSTLTIQRTQQEDSAVYLCASSFSGQGARNTEAFFGQGTRLTVV.

The chain joins TRBV2 to TRBJ1-1; D ambiguous. V lost 5 bases to trimming and J lost 3 bases, with 7 bases between them. The CDR3 loop spans 12 amino acids. The germline V gene encodes CDR1 SNHLY and CDR2 FYNNEI. The CDR3 sequence is CASSLSDTEAFF. In nucleotides, the CDR3 is TGTGCCAGCAGTCTTTCGGACACTGAAGCTTTCTTT.

The rearrangement joins TRBV11-2 to TRBJ1-1; D is uncertain. The CDR3 totals 15 residues. Germline V gene sequence: CDR1 SGHAT, CDR2 FQNNGV. The V end lost 4 bases, the J end lost 5 bases, and 17 bases lay between the germline ends. The CDR3 DNA is TGTGCCAGCAGCTCGACGGAGGGTATTAGGACTGAAGCTTTCTTT. This gives the protein CASSSTEGIRTEAFF. The complete variable domain, with remaining parts taken from reference TRBV11-2 and TRBJ1-1, reads EAGVAQSPRYKIIEKRQSVAFWCNPISGHATLYWYQQILGQGPKLLIQFQNNGVVDDSQLPKDRFSAERLKGVDSTLKIQPAKLEDSAVYLCASSSTEGIRTEAFFGQGTRLTVV.

The chain employs TRBV27 and TRBJ2-2, with D maybe TRBD2 (6 bases). The germline V gene has CDR1 MNHEY and CDR2 SMNVEV (reference sequence). The CDR3 consists of 15 residues. Trimming took 3 bases from V and 6 from J, leaving 14 bases between them. CDR3 nucleotide sequence: TGTGCCAGCAGTTTTTTTCATCAGCGGGCCGGGGAGCTGTTTTTT. It codes for CASSFFHQRAGELFF.

The chain has TRBV6-1 and TRBJ1-5; 9 positions agree with TRBD1. The CDR3 runs to 17 residues. Germline CDR1 MNHNS, CDR2 SASEGT. V was pared by 1 base and J by 0 bases, with 4 bases of the junction left unmatched. CDR3: CASSEVRDRVSNQPQHF. CDR3 DNA: TGTGCCAGCAGTGAAGTCCGGGACAGGGTTAGCAATCAGCCCCAGCATTTT.

The chain joins TRBV12-5 to TRBJ1-1; no reliable D call. The V gene lost 2 bases and the J gene lost 1 base, with 11 bases spanning the gap. The length of the CDR3 is 15 residues. The germline gives CDR1 LGHNT, CDR2 FRNRAP. CDR3 in amino acids: CASGLLGQPNTEAFF. CDR3 in DNA: TGTGCTAGTGGTTTGCTAGGCCAGCCGAACACTGAAGCTTTCTTT.

J is TRBJ1-4 and V is TRBV3-1 (or the pseudogene TRBV3-2); the D is unclear. The germline V and J ends were trimmed by 1 base and 3 bases, with 6 bases remaining between them. Germline V CDR1 and CDR2: LGHDT, YNNKEL (reference sequence). This CDR3 contains 14 residues. DNA for the CDR3: TGTGCCAGCAGCCAAGGAGGGTCTAATGAAAAACTGTTTTTT. The encoded protein is CASSQGGSNEKLFF.

The J gene is TRBJ2-1, the V gene TRBV3-1 (or the pseudogene TRBV3-2), with TRBD1 identical over 10 bases. Germline V CDR1 and CDR2: LGHDT, YNNKEL (reference sequence). The CDR3 is made up of 17 amino acids. The V gene end was trimmed by 1 base and the J gene end by 6 bases; junction bases not matched to a gene: 9. The CDR3 spells CASSQVLGTGALNEQFF. The CDR3 DNA is TGTGCCAGCAGCCAAGTGTTGGGGACAGGGGCCCTCAATGAGCAGTTCTTC.

The chain links TRBV11-2 to TRBJ2-1; tentatively, D is TRBD1 (5 bases). The germline V gene encodes CDR1 SGHAT and CDR2 FQNNGV. V was clipped by 3 bases and J by 1 base, with 13 bases between them. The CDR3 is 16 amino acids. The CDR3 sequence is CASSFRRDHSYNEQFF. The CDR3 bases are TGTGCCAGCAGCTTCCGCAGGGATCATTCCTACAATGAGCAGTTCTTC. Full variable domain (outside the CDR3, taken from reference TRBV11-2 and TRBJ2-1): EAGVAQSPRYKIIEKRQSVAFWCNPISGHATLYWYQQILGQGPKLLIQFQNNGVVDDSQLPKDRFSAERLKGVDSTLKIQPAKLEDSAVYLCASSFRRDHSYNEQFFGPGTRLTVL.

This chain uses TRBV28 with TRBJ1-1; the D is unclear. The V gene lost 2 bases and the J gene lost 0 bases, with 4 bases spanning the gap. The CDR3 contains 13 residues. Germline-derived CDR1 and CDR2 are MDHEN and SYDVKM. The DNA of the CDR3 is TGTGCCAGCAGTTTAGACTTGAACACTGAAGCTTTCTTT. Its translation is CASSLDLNTEAFF. The entire variable domain, with the rest obtained from reference TRBV28 and TRBJ1-1, is as follows: DVKVTQSSRYLVKRTGEKVFLECVQDMDHENMFWYRQDPGLGLRLIYFSYDVKMKEKGDIPEGYSVSREKKERFSLILESASTNQTSMYLCASSLDLNTEAFFGQGTRLTVV.

The chain joins TRBV4-3 to TRBJ2-1, with D tentatively TRBD2 (5 bases). The V end was cut by 2 bases, the J end by 8 bases, with 10 bases between. There are 13 residues in the CDR3. The germline gives CDR1 LGHNA, CDR2 YSLEER. In DNA form, the CDR3 reads TGCGCCAGCAGCCAATTACTAGGGCATGAGCAGTTCTTC. Translation: CASSQLLGHEQFF.

CDR3 DNA sequence: TGTGCCAGCAGTACTACCCAACAGGGGCGACGGCCCCAGCATTTT. Residues: CASSTTQQGRRPQHF. This sequence joins TRBV28 and TRBJ1-5; 7 bases agree with TRBD1. With 5 bases clipped from V and 9 bases from J, the junction kept 13 bases outside the gene matches. The CDR3 runs to 15 residues. Germline assignment: CDR1 MDHEN and CDR2 SYDVKM.

V and J are TRBV4-1 and TRBJ2-3, with a tentative D call TRBD2 (5 bases). Germline CDR1 is MGHRA and CDR2 is YSYEKL. The CDR3 is 16 amino acids. The V end lost 6 bases, the J end lost 2 bases, and 18 bases lay between the germline ends. CDR3 nucleotides: TGCGCCAGCAGGAAAGGGAGAGACCAGGCCACAGATACGCAGTATTTT. This sequence encodes CASRKGRDQATDTQYF.

This clone was seen a few times. The chain has TRBV11-3 and TRBJ2-5; TRBD2 matches 8 bases. Germline trimming cut 3 bases from V and 3 bases from J; bases unmatched to any gene: 0. The germline V gene encodes CDR1 SGHNT and CDR2 YENEEA. The CDR3 has 13 amino acids. CDR3 region: CASSFSGKETQYF. The DNA for the CDR3 is TGTGCCAGCAGCTTTAGCGGGAAAGAGACCCAGTACTTC.

The gene calls are TRBV5-4 and TRBJ2-5; 14 bases are a match to TRBD2. The CDR3 extends over 16 amino acids. V lost 4 bases to trimming and J lost 3 bases; unmatched junction nucleotides: 5. Germline-derived CDR1 and CDR2 are SGHNT and YYREEE (reference sequence). This chain's CDR3 is CASSPTSGRAKETQYF. CDR3 in DNA: TGTGCCAGCAGCCCGACTAGCGGGAGGGCCAAAGAGACCCAGTACTTC.

This rearrangement joins TRBV28 to TRBJ2-1; 8 nucleotides line up with TRBD1. CDR1 is MDHEN, CDR2 SYDVKM, per germline. This CDR3 has 14 amino acids. The trim removed 4 bases at V and 4 bases at J, leaving 3 bases unmatched. In nucleotides, the CDR3 is TGTGCCAGCAGTTCAGGGGGCAGGTACAATGAGCAGTTCTTC. This translates into CASSSGGRYNEQFF. The full variable domain, its missing parts supplied by reference TRBV28 and TRBJ2-1, is DVKVTQSSRYLVKRTGEKVFLECVQDMDHENMFWYRQDPGLGLRLIYFSYDVKMKEKGDIPEGYSVSREKKERFSLILESASTNQTSMYLCASSSGGRYNEQFFGPGTRLTVL.

This clone was seen a single time. The chain couples TRBV29-1 to TRBJ1-2; D gene unclear. The CDR3 is 12 amino acids. CDR1 is SQVTM and CDR2 is ANQGSEA in the germline V gene. V lost 2 bases, J lost 1 base, and 5 bases lay in between. Here the CDR3 reads CSVESHNYGYTF. The CDR3 region has the DNA TGCAGCGTTGAAAGCCATAACTATGGCTACACCTTC.

The V gene is TRBV28, the J gene TRBJ2-7; 9 bases line up with TRBD2. Trimming at V came to 1 base and at J to 3 bases, leaving 4 bases not matched to a gene. CDR1 MDHEN and CDR2 SYDVKM come from the germline V gene. The CDR3 length is 15 residues. As DNA, the CDR3 is TGTGCCAGCAGTTTATCCAGCGGGGGGATCTACGAGCAGTACTTC. It is translated as CASSLSSGGIYEQYF.